This T cell receptor (beta chain) was found in a study of cytomegalovirus exposure and HLA in healthy donors. General observations from the study: Roughly uniform sequencing depth across donors was assumed, possibly incorrectly.

The PCR had 60 Vbeta and 13 Jbeta primers. The protocol was immunoSEQ multiplex PCR, while the TCRdb copy is restricted to in-frame clones and leaves out a portion. The top ten hold approximately 6.7% of the sample, which has approximately 150,000 clones, about 80% seen once. The CDR3 is 12 residues long. V was cut by 4 bases and J by 2 bases, with 2 bases left in between. Germline V gene data show CDR1 as SNHLY and CDR2 as FYNNEI. For this clone: Antigen unknown.

Specimen: PBMCs. The chain joins TRBV2 to TRBJ2-2; D unresolved. The receptor was derived from a man aged 25 to 40 in good health and CMV-seropositive. In DNA, the CDR3 is TGTGCCAGCAGTGTAAACACCGGGGAGCTGTTTTTT. Its protein product is CASSVNTGELFF.